These 13 T cell receptor beta chains were all obtained from the same sample, sequenced in a study of neurological immune-mediated disorders. A single record per CDR3 protein comes from TCRdb applying MiXCR to the 5' RACE reads. Among about 33,000 distinct CDR3 sequences listed, roughly 1.6% were seen once. The specimen sequenced was PBMCs. These receptors originate from a woman in her thirties with multiple sclerosis.

This clonotype has ten or more counts. V and J are TRBV7-6 and TRBJ1-4; 7 nucleotides agree with TRBD1. Trimming cost V 1 base and J 8 bases; bases outside gene matches: 7. The CDR3 has 15 amino acids. From germline, CDR1 is SGHVS and CDR2 FNYEAQ. The CDR3 here is CASSLVTGAGEKLFF. CDR3 bases: TGTGCCAGCAGCTTAGTTACAGGGGCCGGGGAAAAACTGTTTTTT.

This clonotype was counted at least ten times. The V call is TRBV12-3 or TRBV12-4, the J call TRBJ2-7; 10 bases are a match to TRBD1. There are 15 residues in the CDR3. V lost 5 bases and J lost 4; bases outside the gene matches: 8. This CDR3 reads CASSPSDRGAYEQYF. CDR3 nucleotides: TGTGCCAGCAGTCCCTCGGACAGGGGGGCGTACGAGCAGTACTTC.

This clonotype was counted many times. V is TRBV18 and J is TRBJ2-7, with TRBD1 matching over 8 bases. The CDR3 sequence is 13 residues long. V was pared by 6 bases and J by 2 bases, with 3 bases of the junction left unmatched. Germline V gene data show CDR1 as KGHSH and CDR2 as LQKENI. The CDR3 sequence: CASSPDRAYEQYF. CDR3 coding DNA: TGTGCCAGCTCTCCGGACAGGGCCTACGAGCAGTACTTC. Based on the CDR3 plus reference TRBV18 and TRBJ2-7, the full variable domain is NAGVMQNPRHLVRRRGQEARLRCSPMKGHSHVYWYRQLPEEGLKFMVYLQKENIIDESGMPKERFSAEFPKEGPSILRIQQVVRGDSAAYFCASSPDRAYEQYFGPGTRLTVT.

This clonotype was counted many times. This rearrangement joins TRBV7-9 to TRBJ2-7, with a tentative D call TRBD2 (6 bases). The V end lost 2 bases, the J end lost 0 bases, and 11 bases lay between the germline ends. The CDR3 has 15 amino acids. The germline CDR1 and CDR2 sequences are SEHNR and FQNEAQ (reference sequence). The CDR3 region is CASSLSGVSSYEQYF. The CDR3 DNA reads as TGTGCCAGCAGCTTATCGGGGGTTTCCTCCTACGAGCAGTACTTC.

This clonotype was seen ten or more times. The CDR3 spells CASSRSGANYGYTF. CDR3 DNA sequence: TGTGCCAGCAGCCGGTCAGGGGCTAACTATGGCTACACCTTC. V gene TRBV3-1 combines with J gene TRBJ1-2; D perhaps matches TRBD1 (6 bases). The germline V gene encodes CDR1 LGHDT and CDR2 YNNKEL (reference sequence). The CDR3 extends over 14 amino acids. With 4 bases removed from V and 0 bases from J, the gap between germline ends came to 9 bases.

This clonotype was seen at least ten times. V and J are TRBV24-1 and TRBJ1-2; D might be TRBD1 (6 bases). The CDR3 consists of 13 residues. The V gene lost 7 bases and the J gene lost 4 bases, with 12 bases spanning the gap. CDR1 is KGHDR, CDR2 SFDVKD, per germline. This chain's CDR3 is CATSGTPSYGYTF. CDR3 bases: TGTGCCACCAGCGGGACACCCAGCTATGGCTACACCTTC.

This clonotype was detected ten times or more. The rearrangement uses TRBV16 and TRBJ1-2, with a weak D call TRBD1 (5 bases). The CDR3 is 13 amino acids. Germline V gene data show CDR1 as KGHSY and CDR2 as FQNENV. V lost 5 bases to trimming and J lost 3 bases, with 10 bases between them. The CDR3 region is CASSEGSDYGYTF. The CDR3 coding sequence is TGTGCCAGCAGCGAGGGGAGTGACTATGGCTACACCTTC.

This clonotype was detected ten times or more. The rearrangement links TRBV7-9 to TRBJ2-3; no firm D call. The CDR3 is made up of 13 amino acids. Trimming left V 5 bases short and J 1 base short, with 7 bases between. Per the germline V gene, CDR1 is SEHNR and CDR2 is FQNEAQ (reference sequence). For the CDR3, the DNA is TGTGCCAGCAGCCCGAAGGGCACAGATACGCAGTATTTT. It codes for CASSPKGTDTQYF.

The table lists this clonotype with many counts. The chain uses TRBV20-1 and TRBJ2-1, with TRBD2 matching 10 bases. The CDR3 sequence is 12 residues long. V was clipped by 6 bases and J by 10 bases; unmatched bases: 6. CDR1 and CDR2 from the germline V gene are DFQATT and SNEGSKA (reference sequence). CDR3 amino acids: CSARPSGGEQFF. DNA for the CDR3: TGCAGTGCAAGACCTAGCGGGGGAGAGCAGTTCTTC.

Many counts were recorded for this clonotype. The V gene is TRBV4-3, the J gene TRBJ2-6, with 12 positions matching TRBD2. Per the germline V gene, CDR1 is LGHNA and CDR2 is YSLEER. The V segment lost 0 bases and the J segment 3 bases; nucleotides outside the gene matches: 0. The CDR3 totals 17 residues. CDR3 nucleotide sequence: TGCGCCAGCAGCCAAGAGACTAGCGGGGGTGGGGCCAACGTCCTGACTTTC. Translation: CASSQETSGGGANVLTF.

This clonotype came up many times. The V gene is TRBV27, the J gene TRBJ1-2, with 8 bases that match TRBD1. CDR3 length: 15 residues. Losses at the gene ends were 5 bases for V and 0 bases for J; bases not matched to a gene: 5. Per germline, CDR1 MNHEY and CDR2 SMNVEV (reference sequence). The chain's CDR3 is CASSAGGAANYGYTF. DNA for the CDR3: TGTGCCAGCAGTGCAGGGGGCGCAGCTAACTATGGCTACACCTTC.

This clonotype was observed at least ten times. The chain recombines TRBV20-1 with TRBJ2-1; no clear D. This CDR3 has 10 amino acids. Germline V gene sequence: CDR1 DFQATT, CDR2 SNEGSKA (reference sequence). V lost 7 bases to trimming and J lost 5 bases, with 6 bases between them. The CDR3: CSGVDNEQFF. CDR3 nucleotides: TGCAGTGGGGTTGACAATGAGCAGTTCTTC.

This clonotype appeared a few times. V usage is TRBV6-5 and J usage is TRBJ1-2; TRBD1 matches 7 bases. This CDR3 is 14 amino acids long. V lost 6 bases and J lost 5; bases outside the gene matches: 9. From germline, CDR1 is MNHEY and CDR2 SVGAGI. The CDR3 nucleotides are TGTGCCAGCAGGCGCATCCGGGACAGTTATGGCTACACCTTC. Translated, it gives CASRRIRDSYGYTF.